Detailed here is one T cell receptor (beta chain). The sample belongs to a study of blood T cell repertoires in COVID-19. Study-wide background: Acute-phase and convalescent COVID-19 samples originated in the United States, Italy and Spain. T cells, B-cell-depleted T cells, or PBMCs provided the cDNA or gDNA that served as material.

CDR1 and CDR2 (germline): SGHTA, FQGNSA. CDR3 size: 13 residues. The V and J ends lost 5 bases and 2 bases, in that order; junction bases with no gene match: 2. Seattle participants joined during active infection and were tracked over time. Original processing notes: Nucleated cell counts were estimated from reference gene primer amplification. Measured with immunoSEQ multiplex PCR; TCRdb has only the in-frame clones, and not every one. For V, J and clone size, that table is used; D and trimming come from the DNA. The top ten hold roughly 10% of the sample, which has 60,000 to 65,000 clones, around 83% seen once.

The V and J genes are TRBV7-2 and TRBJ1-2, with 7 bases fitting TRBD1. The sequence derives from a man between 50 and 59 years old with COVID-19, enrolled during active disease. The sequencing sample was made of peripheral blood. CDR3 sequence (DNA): TGTGCCAGCAGCAGGGACAGAAACTATGGCTACACCTTC. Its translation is CASSRDRNYGYTF.